This entry lists 19 T cell receptor beta chains sequenced from one sample in a study of Ad26.COV2.S vaccination and SARS-CoV-2 variants. Produced via immunoSEQ multiplex PCR; TCRdb's table is partial and in-frame only. This sample has fewer than 300,000 clones, with around 87% found just once. Treatment denoted: roughly 20 received Ad26.COV2.S at low or high dose, single or two shots; about 5 received placebo; per-sample allocation not given. The samples were gathered on day 63 after the first injection of vaccine or placebo. This specimen was peripheral blood, taken in a trial of Ad26.COV2.S vaccine versus placebo. These receptors all come from a person between 18 and 60 years old who received the Ad26.COV2.S COVID-19 vaccine or a placebo.

V is TRBV19 and J is TRBJ2-1; 10 positions match TRBD1. The CDR3 length is 14 residues. Germline CDR1 LNHDA, CDR2 SQIVND (reference sequence). V gave up 6 bases and J gave up 8 bases; unmatched junction bases: 7. CDR3 DNA: TGTGCCAGTAGGCGGGGACAGGGGACCCATGAGCAGTTCTTC. Protein product: CASRRGQGTHEQFF.

This clone was counted a few times. The gene calls are TRBV11-2 and TRBJ2-1; 7 positions agree with TRBD1. The CDR3 runs 15 residues. Trimming cost V 5 bases and J 1 base; bases outside gene matches: 5. Germline CDR1 and CDR2: SGHAT and FQNNGV. CDR3 nucleotides: TGTGCCAGCAGCCGACAGGGTCAATCCTACAATGAGCAGTTCTTC. Its protein product is CASSRQGQSYNEQFF.

The chain couples TRBV19 to TRBJ2-7, with D hard to call. The V gene's germline CDR1 is LNHDA and CDR2 SQIVND (reference sequence). This CDR3 is 14 amino acids long. The germline V and J ends were trimmed by 3 bases and 2 bases, with 11 bases remaining between them. The CDR3 nucleotides read TGTGCCAGTAGTATCGACATCTCAGCCTACGAGCAGTACTTC. This codes for CASSIDISAYEQYF.

This clone was seen only once. The chain joins TRBV19 to TRBJ2-2; 15 bases match TRBD2. This CDR3 has 17 residues. J gave up 5 bases and V 1 base, and 2 bases lay outside the gene matches. From germline, CDR1 is LNHDA and CDR2 SQIVND (reference sequence). The CDR3 DNA follows: TGTGCCAGTAGTATAGTGGGGACTAGCGGGAGGACCGGGGAGCTGTTTTTT. As protein: CASSIVGTSGRTGELFF.

This chain links TRBV10-1 with TRBJ2-5; 7 bases line up with TRBD1. This CDR3 spans 16 amino acids. The germline gives CDR1 WNHNN, CDR2 SYGVQD (reference sequence). The junction had 13 bases not matched to a gene; V was cut back by 8 bases and J by 1 base. The CDR3 DNA sequence: TGCGCCAGCTCCCCGCCCCGACAGGGATCCCAAGAGACCCAGTACTTC. This encodes CASSPPRQGSQETQYF.

The genes are TRBV19 and TRBJ2-1; 7 bases map to TRBD1. The CDR3 is made up of 14 amino acids. The V gene's germline CDR1 is LNHDA and CDR2 SQIVND (reference sequence). V dropped 6 bases and J dropped 4; count of bases not matched to a gene: 6. The CDR3 region is CASRVRDSYNEQFF. The CDR3 DNA follows: TGTGCCAGTAGAGTCCGGGACAGTTACAATGAGCAGTTCTTC.

The rearrangement uses TRBV21-1 and TRBJ2-7; the table's D call TRBD2 went unverified against the DNA. TRBV21-1 is given as a pseudogene. The CDR3 consists of 13 residues. As DNA, the CDR3 is TGTGCCAGCAGCGAGCGGGAGAGCCACGAGCAGTACTTC. Translation gives CASSERESHEQYF.

The chain is built from TRBV7-9 and TRBJ2-5, with D maybe TRBD1 (6 bases). V was cut by 3 bases and J by 4 bases, with 6 bases left in between. This CDR3 spans 12 amino acids. Germline CDR1 reads SEHNR; CDR2 reads FQNEAQ (reference sequence). The CDR3 region is CASSFRGETQYF. In DNA, the CDR3 is TGTGCCAGCAGCTTCAGGGGAGAGACCCAGTACTTC.

This rearrangement joins TRBV5-4 to TRBJ2-7; TRBD1 matches at 9 bases. The CDR3 contains 15 residues. Germline CDR1 reads SGHNT; CDR2 reads YYREEE (reference sequence). After removal of 4 bases from V and 2 bases from J, the junction contained 7 bases not matched to a gene. As DNA, the CDR3 is TGTGCCAGCAGCCACCTGACAGGGGGAACCTACGAGCAGTACTTC. Translating gives CASSHLTGGTYEQYF.

The gene calls are TRBV9 and TRBJ1-2; 7 nucleotides match TRBD1. This CDR3 region has 14 residues. Looked up from germline, CDR1 is SGDLS and CDR2 is YYNGEE. J lost 7 bases, V lost 0 bases, and 6 bases had no gene match. CDR3 DNA sequence: TGTGCCAGCAGCGTAGTCCCAGGGGGGGGTGGCTACACCTTC. Its translation is CASSVVPGGGGYTF. The variable domain in full, with the rest retrieved from reference TRBV9 and TRBJ1-2, is DSGVTQTPKHLITATGQRVTLRCSPRSGDLSVYWYQQSLDQGLQFLIQYYNGEERAKGNILERFSAQQFPDLHSELNLSSLELGDSALYFCASSVVPGGGGYTFGSGTRLTVV.

The chain is built from TRBV7-8 and TRBJ2-7; 9 positions agree with TRBD1. CDR1 and CDR2 from the germline V gene are SGHVS and FQNEAQ. Unmatched junction bases numbered 14, after V lost 5 bases and J lost 9 bases. The CDR3 covers 15 residues. CDR3 nucleotide sequence: TGTGCCAGCAGCCCCCGAGGAGGGACAGGGACACGGCAGTACTTC. Amino acid sequence: CASSPRGGTGTRQYF. Full variable domain (outside the CDR3, taken from reference TRBV7-8 and TRBJ2-7): GAGVSQSPRYKVAKRGQDVALRCDPISGHVSLFWYQQALGQGPEFLTYFQNEAQLDKSGLPSDRFFAERPEGSVSTLKIQRTQQEDSAVYLCASSPRGGTGTRQYFGPGTRLTVT.

This clone turned up a few times. The chain links TRBV7-8 to TRBJ1-5, with no clear D. Germline loops: CDR1 SGHVS, CDR2 FQNEAQ. V gave up 5 bases and J gave up 9 bases, with 17 bases separating them. This CDR3 region has 14 residues. The CDR3 protein is CASSLRASEGPQHF. CDR3 nucleotide sequence: TGTGCCAGCAGCCTCCGGGCTTCAGAGGGGCCCCAGCATTTT.

CDR3 DNA: TGTGCCAGCAGTTACTTACGGGCAGGAAATTCACCCCTCCACTTT. It encodes CASSYLRAGNSPLHF. The chain employs TRBV7-2 and TRBJ1-6; D not resolved. CDR1 SGHTA and CDR2 FQGNSA come from the germline V gene. Trimming pared 6 bases from V and 7 bases from J, leaving 16 bases between. The CDR3 loop spans 15 amino acids.

This chain joins TRBV25-1 and TRBJ2-3; 9 bases fit TRBD2. CDR3 length: 16 residues. V gave up 3 bases and J gave up 8 bases; unmatched junction bases: 12. CDR1 MGHDK and CDR2 SYGVNS come from the germline V gene. CDR3 sequence: CASSDWVAGDYGTQYF. DNA of the CDR3: TGTGCCAGCAGTGATTGGGTAGCGGGGGATTATGGTACGCAGTATTTT.

The chain recombines TRBV5-5 with TRBJ1-1, with D unresolved. Trimming took 4 bases from V and 6 from J, leaving 16 bases between them. The CDR3 spans 14 residues. Germline CDR1 SGHKS, CDR2 YYEKEE (reference sequence). CDR3 bases: TGTGCCAGCAGCCCCGGAGGGTTTGGGCCTGAAGCTTTCTTT. Amino acid sequence: CASSPGGFGPEAFF.

This chain connects TRBV5-8 to TRBJ2-1; 14 bases align to TRBD2. After removal of 4 bases from V and 1 base from J, the junction contained 4 bases not matched to a gene. This CDR3 is built from 17 residues. Germline-derived CDR1 and CDR2 are SGHTS and YDEGEE. The CDR3 spells CASSPGTSGGSYNEQFF. The CDR3 DNA reads as TGTGCCAGCAGCCCCGGGACTAGCGGGGGTTCCTACAATGAGCAGTTCTTC.

The J gene is TRBJ2-2, the V gene TRBV7-6; 7 bases are a match to TRBD2. With 1 base clipped from V and 3 bases from J, the junction kept 5 bases outside the gene matches. The germline gives CDR1 SGHVS, CDR2 FNYEAQ. The CDR3 is made up of 16 amino acids. The CDR3, as DNA: TGTGCCAGCAGCTTAGATAGCGGGTCCTACACCGGGGAGCTGTTTTTT. This gives the protein CASSLDSGSYTGELFF.

The chain employs TRBV9 and TRBJ1-4; a weak D match, TRBD1 (6 bases). The CDR3 is 15 amino acids. Germline-derived CDR1 and CDR2 are SGDLS and YYNGEE. Trimming stripped 3 bases from V and 8 bases from J, with 17 bases between. This chain's CDR3 is CASSGPRGIDEKLFF. The CDR3 DNA reads as TGTGCCAGCAGCGGACCAAGGGGGATTGACGAAAAACTGTTTTTT. Combining the CDR3 with reference TRBV9 and TRBJ1-4 gives the whole variable domain DSGVTQTPKHLITATGQRVTLRCSPRSGDLSVYWYQQSLDQGLQFLIQYYNGEERAKGNILERFSAQQFPDLHSELNLSSLELGDSALYFCASSGPRGIDEKLFFGSGTQLSVL.

The V call is TRBV29-1, the J call TRBJ2-1; D not resolved. V dropped 3 bases and J dropped 3 bases, with 9 bases sitting between them. Germline CDR1 SQVTM, CDR2 ANQGSEA. The CDR3 has 13 residues. The CDR3 nucleotides read TGCAGCGTTGACAGTTGGGACTACAATGAGCAGTTCTTC. It specifies CSVDSWDYNEQFF.